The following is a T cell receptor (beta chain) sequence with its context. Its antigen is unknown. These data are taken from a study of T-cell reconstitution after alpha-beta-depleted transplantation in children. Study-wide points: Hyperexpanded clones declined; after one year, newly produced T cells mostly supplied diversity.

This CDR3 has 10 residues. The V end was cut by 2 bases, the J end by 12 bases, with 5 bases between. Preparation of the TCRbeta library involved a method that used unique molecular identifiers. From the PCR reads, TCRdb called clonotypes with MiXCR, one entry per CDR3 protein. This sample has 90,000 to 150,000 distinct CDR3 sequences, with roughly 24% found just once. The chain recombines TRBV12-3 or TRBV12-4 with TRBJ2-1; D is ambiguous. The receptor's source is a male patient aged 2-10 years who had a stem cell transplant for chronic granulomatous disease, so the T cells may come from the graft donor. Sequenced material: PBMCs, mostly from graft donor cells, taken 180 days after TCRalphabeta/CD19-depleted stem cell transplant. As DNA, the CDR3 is TGTGCCAGCAGTTTATCGGGGCAGTTCTTC. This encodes CASSLSGQFF.